One sample yielded the 31 T cell receptor beta chains listed below, sequenced in a study of blood T cell repertoires in COVID-19. This table comes from immunoSEQ multiplex PCR, and its TCRdb copy is limited to in-frame clones, with some not included. This table holds 200,000 or so clones, about 80% found once. Sequencing was done on a sample of peripheral blood. The receptor source for this set is a woman aged 30 to 39 who had recovered from COVID-19.

The chain carries TRBV3-1 (or the pseudogene TRBV3-2) and TRBJ2-7, with 14 bases lining up with TRBD2. Germline CDR1 is LGHDT and CDR2 is YNNKEL (reference sequence). The CDR3 has 17 residues. V shed 5 bases and J 3 bases; nucleotides not matched to a gene: 9. DNA of the CDR3: TGTGCCAGCAGCGGCAGCCTGGGACTAGCGGGGGTCTACGAGCAGTACTTC. Its translation is CASSGSLGLAGVYEQYF.

The chain links TRBV3-1 (or the pseudogene TRBV3-2) to TRBJ2-7; D is perhaps TRBD2 (5 bases). The CDR3 has 16 residues. CDR1 is LGHDT, CDR2 YNNKEL, per germline (reference sequence). Trimming left V 0 bases short and J 3 bases short, with 15 bases between. Here the CDR3 DNA reads TGTGCCAGCAGCCAAGATAGGAGGCGGGCCCACTACGAGCAGTACTTC. Translated: CASSQDRRRAHYEQYF.

The rearrangement joins TRBV5-1 to TRBJ2-6, with a tentative D call TRBD1 (7 bases). The CDR3 runs 14 residues. Germline V gives CDR1 SGHRS, CDR2 YFSETQ. V was trimmed by 6 bases and J by 1 base, leaving 8 bases between them. CDR3: CASTGGSGANVLTF. The CDR3 DNA follows: TGCGCCAGCACAGGGGGGTCTGGGGCCAACGTCCTGACTTTC.

The count of this clone is one. The V and J genes are TRBV27 and TRBJ2-3; 12 bases align to TRBD2. V shed 4 bases and J 0 bases; nucleotides not matched to a gene: 2. This CDR3 contains 16 residues. CDR1 and CDR2 (germline): MNHEY, SMNVEV (reference sequence). The CDR3 sequence: CASSSGTSGSTDTQYF. In nucleotides, the CDR3 is TGTGCCAGCAGTTCCGGGACTAGCGGGAGCACAGATACGCAGTATTTT.

The chain has TRBV6-5 and TRBJ1-1, with D possibly matching TRBD1 (5 bases). CDR3 size: 13 residues. V shed 8 bases and J shed 5 bases, with 15 bases lying between them. The V gene's germline CDR1 is MNHEY and CDR2 SVGAGI. The CDR3 nucleotides are TGTGCCAGCCGGATCGACAGTTTGACTGAAGCTTTCTTT. Amino acid sequence: CASRIDSLTEAFF.

J is TRBJ1-5 and V is TRBV4-1, with D perhaps matching TRBD1 (6 bases). The CDR3 runs to 14 residues. Germline values: CDR1 MGHRA, CDR2 YSYEKL. Trimming removed 3 bases at V and 5 bases at J, with 11 bases between. CDR3 loop: CASSQTGLDQPQHF. In nucleotides, the CDR3 is TGCGCCAGCAGCCAGACAGGACTTGATCAGCCCCAGCATTTT.

This chain links TRBV28 with TRBJ1-5; D is undetermined. The V end was cut by 6 bases, the J end by 7 bases, with 10 bases between. This CDR3 contains 12 residues. Germline values: CDR1 MDHEN, CDR2 SYDVKM. CDR3 loop: CASSRGAQPQHF. The DNA for the CDR3 is TGTGCCAGCAGCCGGGGAGCCCAGCCCCAGCATTTT.

J is TRBJ1-3 and V is TRBV6-5, with no clear D. From germline, CDR1 is MNHEY and CDR2 SVGAGI. Between the trimmed V and J ends, which lost 0 bases and 0 bases, there was a span of 3 bases. The CDR3 length is 14 residues. The CDR3 spells CASSYSLSGNTIYF. The CDR3 DNA is TGTGCCAGCAGTTACTCCCTCTCTGGAAACACCATATATTTT.

The chain recombines TRBV11-2 with TRBJ1-4; D gene uncertain. Germline CDR1 SGHAT, CDR2 FQNNGV. The CDR3 totals 13 residues. The V gene lost 1 base and the J gene lost 14 bases, with 14 bases spanning the gap. The CDR3 nucleotides are TGTGCCAGCAGCTTAGTTTTCGGTGACAATCTGTTTTTT. The encoded protein is CASSLVFGDNLFF. The whole variable domain, remainder taken from reference TRBV11-2 and TRBJ1-4, is EAGVAQSPRYKIIEKRQSVAFWCNPISGHATLYWYQQILGQGPKLLIQFQNNGVVDDSQLPKDRFSAERLKGVDSTLKIQPAKLEDSAVYLCASSLVFGDNLFFGSGTQLSVL.

The chain recombines TRBV5-1 with TRBJ2-1, with a possible D match to TRBD1 (6 bases). The germline V gene has CDR1 SGHRS and CDR2 YFSETQ. The CDR3 runs 15 residues. Between the trimmed V and J ends, which lost 1 base and 10 bases, there was a span of 18 bases. The DNA for the CDR3 is TGCGCCAGCAGCTTGTGGTATTCAGGGGAGAACGAGCAGTTCTTC. This encodes CASSLWYSGENEQFF.

The rearrangement joins TRBV5-4 to TRBJ2-6, with unresolved D. CDR3 size: 15 residues. Trimming removed 0 bases from V and 4 bases from J, with 8 bases in between. CDR1 is SGHNT and CDR2 is YYREEE in the germline V gene (reference sequence). CDR3 DNA sequence: TGTGCCAGCAGCTTGGACGGTAGAGGGGCCAACGTCCTGACTTTC. It is translated as CASSLDGRGANVLTF. The full variable domain, its missing parts supplied by reference TRBV5-4 and TRBJ2-6, is ETGVTQSPTHLIKTRGQQVTLRCSSQSGHNTVSWYQQALGQGPQFIFQYYREEENGRGNFPPRFSGLQFPNYSSELNVNALELDDSALYLCASSLDGRGANVLTFGAGSRLTVL.

The chain couples TRBV19 to TRBJ2-3; tentative D call: TRBD2 (5 bases). The germline V and J ends were trimmed by 3 bases and 7 bases, with 17 bases remaining between them. The CDR3 is 15 residues long. Looked up from germline, CDR1 is LNHDA and CDR2 is SQIVND (reference sequence). CDR3 in amino acids: CASSMDASLGNTQYF. DNA of the CDR3: TGTGCCAGTAGTATGGATGCTAGCCTGGGAAATACGCAGTATTTT.

The rearrangement joins TRBV24-1 to TRBJ2-2; possibly TRBD2 for D (5 bases). The germline V and J ends were trimmed by 5 bases and 3 bases, with 12 bases remaining between them. CDR1 and CDR2 from the germline V gene are KGHDR and SFDVKD. The CDR3 is 15 residues long. CDR3 amino acids: CATSARESYTGELFF. For the CDR3, the DNA is TGTGCCACCAGTGCGAGGGAGAGTTACACCGGGGAGCTGTTTTTT.

The V gene is TRBV11-2, the J gene TRBJ1-2, with D perhaps matching TRBD1 (6 bases). From germline, CDR1 is SGHAT and CDR2 FQNNGV. V lost 5 bases and J 2 bases, leaving 15 bases between the germline ends. The CDR3 totals 15 residues. For the CDR3, the DNA is TGTGCCAGCAGCCGGCAGGGGAATCTAAACTATGGCTACACCTTC. Protein: CASSRQGNLNYGYTF.

V is TRBV12-5 and J is TRBJ2-5, with 14 bases identical to TRBD2. The length of the CDR3 is 16 residues. Germline lookup yields CDR1 LGHNT and CDR2 FRNRAP. Germline trimming cut 6 bases from V and 5 bases from J; bases unmatched to any gene: 8. The CDR3 region is CASGPGTSGSSETQYF. DNA for the CDR3: TGTGCTAGTGGACCCGGGACTAGCGGGAGTTCGGAGACCCAGTACTTC.

The chain links TRBV25-1 to TRBJ2-7, with 9 bases lining up with TRBD1. Germline loops: CDR1 MGHDK, CDR2 SYGVNS. J lost 0 bases, V lost 5 bases, and 5 bases had no gene match. This CDR3 spans 15 amino acids. In DNA form, the CDR3 reads TGTGCCAGCAGTACAAGGGGACAGGGCTCCTACGAGCAGTACTTC. This encodes CASSTRGQGSYEQYF.

This chain connects TRBV6-6 to TRBJ2-1; no clear D gene. Trimming pared 8 bases from V and 8 bases from J, leaving 16 bases between. CDR1 is MNHNY, CDR2 SVGAGI, per germline (reference sequence). This CDR3 region has 13 residues. The CDR3 DNA is TGTGCCAGCGAGAAACTCCCACTCCATGAGCAGTTCTTC. Protein: CASEKLPLHEQFF.

The chain couples TRBV9 to TRBJ2-1, with TRBD2 matching over 14 bases. J gave up 3 bases and V 3 bases, and 11 bases lay outside the gene matches. Germline V gene lookup returns CDR1 SGDLS and CDR2 YYNGEE. The CDR3 extends over 19 amino acids. CDR3 residues: CASSAPGLAGASSYNEQFF. CDR3 DNA sequence: TGTGCCAGCAGCGCCCCGGGACTAGCGGGAGCGTCTAGCTACAATGAGCAGTTCTTC.

This chain uses TRBV30 with TRBJ2-7; 9 positions match TRBD1. Germline CDR1 is GTSNPN and CDR2 is SVGIG (reference sequence). V trimming: 7 bases; J trimming: 0 bases; junction bases outside the gene matches: 4. This CDR3 comprises 13 residues. This CDR3 is CAFGTGHSYEQYF. The CDR3 DNA is TGTGCCTTTGGGACAGGGCACTCCTACGAGCAGTACTTC.

This chain connects TRBV5-5 to TRBJ2-7, with a tentative D call TRBD1 (5 bases). This CDR3 region has 14 residues. Germline V gives CDR1 SGHKS, CDR2 YYEKEE (reference sequence). Trimming cost V 4 bases and J 2 bases, with 13 bases left between them. In nucleotides, the CDR3 is TGTGCCAGCAGCCCAATGTGGGGCCCCTACGAGCAGTACTTC. This translates into CASSPMWGPYEQYF.

The V call is TRBV28, the J call TRBJ1-2; perhaps TRBD1 as D (6 bases). V was trimmed by 6 bases and J by 1 base, leaving 9 bases between them. This CDR3 has 13 amino acids. The germline V gene encodes CDR1 MDHEN and CDR2 SYDVKM. CDR3: CASRLQGNYGYTF. CDR3 coding DNA: TGTGCCAGCAGGCTACAGGGTAACTATGGCTACACCTTC.

This chain connects TRBV10-3 to TRBJ1-2, with D maybe TRBD1 (5 bases). V was clipped by 0 bases and J by 2 bases, with 10 bases between them. The CDR3 covers 15 residues. CDR1 is ENHRY and CDR2 is SYGVKD in the germline V gene. The CDR3 protein is CAISESAGVNYGYTF. For the CDR3, the DNA is TGTGCCATCAGTGAGTCTGCGGGGGTCAACTATGGCTACACCTTC.

CDR3 sequence: CASSPMGLAFGELFF. As DNA, the CDR3 is TGCGCCAGCAGCCCCATGGGACTAGCGTTCGGGGAGCTGTTTTTT. V is TRBV4-1 and J is TRBJ2-2; 10 positions agree with TRBD2. Trimming removed 4 bases from V and 7 bases from J; junction bases left unmatched: 6. The germline CDR1 and CDR2 sequences are MGHRA and YSYEKL. The CDR3 is 15 residues long.

J is TRBJ2-1 and V is TRBV7-3; 9 nucleotides match TRBD1. The ends lost 4 bases at V and 5 bases at J; junction bases unmatched: 6. Germline V gives CDR1 SGHTA, CDR2 FQGTGA. The length of the CDR3 is 15 residues. The CDR3 DNA is TGTGCCAGCAGCTCCCGACAGGGGGTCAACAATGAGCAGTTCTTC. It codes for CASSSRQGVNNEQFF.

The V call is TRBV2, the J call TRBJ2-5; maybe TRBD2 (6 bases). Trimming left V 7 bases short and J 3 bases short, with 18 bases between. The CDR3 is 15 residues long. Germline CDR1 SNHLY, CDR2 FYNNEI. CDR3 loop: CASNFVLAVKETQYF. The DNA for the CDR3 is TGTGCCAGCAATTTCGTCTTAGCGGTAAAAGAGACCCAGTACTTC.

J is TRBJ2-7 and V is TRBV29-1; 9 bases are shared with TRBD2. V trimming: 7 bases; J trimming: 3 bases; junction bases outside the gene matches: 7. This CDR3 region has 13 residues. CDR1 is SQVTM, CDR2 ANQGSEA, per germline. Here the CDR3 reads CSAGGGGLYEQYF. The CDR3 DNA follows: TGCAGCGCCGGCGGGGGGGGCCTCTACGAGCAGTACTTC.

This sequence joins TRBV11-2 and TRBJ1-2; D remains ambiguous. V shed 1 base and J shed 4 bases, with 13 bases lying between them. The CDR3 extends over 15 amino acids. CDR1 and CDR2 from the germline V gene are SGHAT and FQNNGV. The CDR3 DNA reads TGTGCCAGCAGCTTAGCTGGGCAGGCCCTCTATGGCTACACCTTC. Its translation: CASSLAGQALYGYTF.

J is TRBJ2-7 and V is TRBV7-9; 10 bases agree with TRBD1. The CDR3 is 14 amino acids. Germline V gene sequence: CDR1 SEHNR, CDR2 FQNEAQ (reference sequence). J lost 4 bases, V lost 3 bases, and 3 bases had no gene match. The CDR3 coding sequence is TGTGCCAGCAGCTTCGGGACAGGGGCGTACGAGCAGTACTTC. It specifies CASSFGTGAYEQYF.

The chain couples TRBV2 to TRBJ2-5; TRBD1 aligns across 7 bases. The CDR3 runs 16 residues. Germline CDR1 reads SNHLY; CDR2 reads FYNNEI. Losses at the gene ends were 3 bases for V and 5 bases for J; bases not matched to a gene: 12. The chain's CDR3 is CASSDGRLGGSETQYF. The CDR3 nucleotides read TGTGCCAGCAGTGATGGAAGGTTAGGGGGCTCGGAGACCCAGTACTTC.

The rearrangement uses TRBV30 and TRBJ2-2; a weak D match, TRBD2 (5 bases). Germline values: CDR1 GTSNPN, CDR2 SVGIG (reference sequence). The V end was cut by 7 bases, the J end by 0 bases, with 12 bases between. CDR3 length: 14 amino acids. The CDR3 bases are TGTGCCTTATCCGGGGATTCGAACACCGGGGAGCTGTTTTTT. Translation gives CALSGDSNTGELFF.

CDR3 sequence reads: CASSSVSYEQYF. In DNA, the CDR3 is TGTGCCAGCAGTTCAGTTTCCTACGAGCAGTACTTC. The gene calls are TRBV28 and TRBJ2-7, with D unclear. V shed 4 bases and J shed 1 base, with 5 bases lying between them. Germline assignment: CDR1 MDHEN and CDR2 SYDVKM. The CDR3 sequence is 12 residues long.